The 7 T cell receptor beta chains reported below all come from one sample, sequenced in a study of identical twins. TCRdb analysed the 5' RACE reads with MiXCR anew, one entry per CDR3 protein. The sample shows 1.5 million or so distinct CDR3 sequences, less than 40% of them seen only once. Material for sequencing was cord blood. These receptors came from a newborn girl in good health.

The CDR3: CASSNRAQPQHF. DNA of the CDR3: TGTGCCAGCAGCAACAGGGCTCAGCCCCAGCATTTT. The chain is built from TRBV28 and TRBJ1-5, with a possible D match to TRBD1 (6 bases). Between the trimmed V and J ends, which lost 6 bases and 6 bases, there was a span of 9 bases. This CDR3 spans 12 amino acids. Germline V gene data show CDR1 as MDHEN and CDR2 as SYDVKM. The full variable domain, rest sourced from reference TRBV28 and TRBJ1-5, is DVKVTQSSRYLVKRTGEKVFLECVQDMDHENMFWYRQDPGLGLRLIYFSYDVKMKEKGDIPEGYSVSREKKERFSLILESASTNQTSMYLCASSNRAQPQHFGDGTRLSIL.

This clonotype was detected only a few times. The CDR3 is CATSSRLAYNEQFF. The DNA of the CDR3 is TGTGCCACCAGCAGCAGACTAGCGTACAATGAGCAGTTCTTC. V and J are TRBV15 and TRBJ2-1, with 8 nucleotides matching TRBD2. Germline CDR1 reads LNHNV; CDR2 reads YYDKDF (reference sequence). After removal of 3 bases from V and 4 bases from J, the junction contained 2 bases not matched to a gene. This CDR3 spans 14 amino acids.

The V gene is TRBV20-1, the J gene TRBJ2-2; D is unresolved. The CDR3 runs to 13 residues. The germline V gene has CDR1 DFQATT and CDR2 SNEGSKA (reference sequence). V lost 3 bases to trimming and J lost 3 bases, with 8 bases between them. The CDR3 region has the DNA TGCAGTGCTAGGTGTCCCGACACCGGGGAGCTGTTTTTT. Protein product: CSARCPDTGELFF.

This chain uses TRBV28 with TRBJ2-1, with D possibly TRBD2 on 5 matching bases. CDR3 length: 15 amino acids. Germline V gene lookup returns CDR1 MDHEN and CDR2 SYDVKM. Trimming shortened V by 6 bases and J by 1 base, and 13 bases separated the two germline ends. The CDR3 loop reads CASSDVGSSYNEQFF. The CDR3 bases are TGTGCCAGCAGCGATGTGGGGAGTTCCTACAATGAGCAGTTCTTC.

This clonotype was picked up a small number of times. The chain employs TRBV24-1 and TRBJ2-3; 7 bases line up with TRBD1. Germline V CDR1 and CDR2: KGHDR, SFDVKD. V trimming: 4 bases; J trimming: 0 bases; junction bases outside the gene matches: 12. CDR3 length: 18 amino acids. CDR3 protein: CATSDPWRTGPSTDTQYF. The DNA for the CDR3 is TGTGCCACCAGTGACCCATGGAGGACAGGACCTAGCACAGATACGCAGTATTTT.

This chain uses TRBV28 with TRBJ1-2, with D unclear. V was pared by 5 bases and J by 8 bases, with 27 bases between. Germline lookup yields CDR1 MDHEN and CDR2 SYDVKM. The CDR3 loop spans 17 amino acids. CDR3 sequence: CASSLLSATGRARGYTF. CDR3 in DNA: TGTGCCAGCAGTCTATTATCGGCAACCGGACGGGCCAGGGGCTACACCTTC.

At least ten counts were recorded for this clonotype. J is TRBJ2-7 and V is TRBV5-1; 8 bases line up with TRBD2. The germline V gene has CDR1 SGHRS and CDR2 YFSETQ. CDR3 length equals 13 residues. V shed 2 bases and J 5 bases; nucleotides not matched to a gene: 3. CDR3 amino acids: CASSFGSGNEQYF. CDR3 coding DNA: TGCGCCAGCAGCTTCGGTAGCGGGAACGAGCAGTACTTC.